The present TCR beta chain was sequenced within a study of neurological immune-mediated disorders. After removal of 5 bases from V and 0 bases from J, the junction contained 5 bases not matched to a gene. The CDR3 covers 14 residues. CDR1 DFQATT and CDR2 SNEGSKA come from the germline V gene (reference sequence). Time point here: technical triplicate 1. 5'RACE generated cDNA with 10-nucleotide random UMIs. From the 5' RACE reads, TCRdb called clonotypes with MiXCR, one entry per CDR3 protein. The sample contains approximately 36,000 distinct CDR3 sequences, 11% of which appear only once. This clonotype has a count of ten or more.

The genes are TRBV20-1 and TRBJ2-5, with 8 bases identical to TRBD2. Sequencing was performed on PBMCs. This clonotype was sampled from a man aged 55 to 70 with HTLV-1-associated myelopathy (HAM/TSP). CDR3 in DNA: TGCAGTGCTTATGCACTAGCGGACCAAGAGACCCAGTACTTC. Protein: CSAYALADQETQYF.